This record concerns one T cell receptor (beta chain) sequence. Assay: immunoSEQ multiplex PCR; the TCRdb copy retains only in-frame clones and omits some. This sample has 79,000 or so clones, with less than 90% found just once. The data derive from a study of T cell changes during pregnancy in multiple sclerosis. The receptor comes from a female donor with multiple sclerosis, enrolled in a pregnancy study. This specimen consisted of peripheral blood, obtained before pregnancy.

The CDR3 protein is CASSEGQGATDTQYF. CDR3 DNA sequence: TGTGCCAGCAGTGAAGGACAGGGGGCCACAGATACGCAGTATTTT. This chain joins TRBV6-4 and TRBJ2-3, with 11 positions matching TRBD1. Germline V gene data show CDR1 as MRHNA and CDR2 as SNTAGT. The V segment lost 3 bases and the J segment 2 bases; nucleotides outside the gene matches: 1. The CDR3 spans 15 residues.